This T cell receptor (delta chain) was recovered during a study of Vδ1+ human thymocytes. General study findings and limits: The authors advised highly purified populations and single-cell validation. Despite high sort purity, approximately 21% of thymic T cell receptor delta sequences were Vdelta2. Thymic TRG and TRD repertoires appeared highly polyclonal.

Germline-derived CDR1 and CDR2 are TSWWSYY and QGS. This CDR3 contains 21 residues. Trimming at V came to 3 bases and at J to 0 bases, leaving 20 bases not matched to a gene. This clone was seen more than once but under ten times. No antigen is known for it. Extracted RNA was reverse transcribed into cDNA. The CDR3 regions were amplified by multiplex PCR from V-gene primers to a constant-region primer. TCRdb re-called clones from the multiplex PCR reads via CATT. The sample shows just under 55,000 delta-chain clones, roughly 15% of them seen only once. The sorted cells were CD3+ Vdelta1+ Vdelta2- thymocytes from alphabeta-depleted thymus. Sorted Vdelta1+ thymocytes were roughly 96% to 99.6% pure.

The chain uses TRDV1 and TRDJ1, with 9 bases that match TRDD3. The receptor's source is a boy less than two years old who had congenital heart surgery. Sequencing used Vdelta1+ gamma-delta thymocytes from the thymus. Regarding subset: FACS-sorted CD3+ TCRalphabeta- TCRVdelta1+ TCRVdelta2- thymocytes. CDR3 sequence: CALGDEASAGDTHSYTDKLIF. The CDR3 nucleotides read TGTGCTCTTGGGGATGAAGCCTCCGCTGGGGATACGCATTCGTACACCGATAAACTCATCTTT.